The rows below give T cell receptor beta chains drawn from one sample of a study of blood T cell repertoires in COVID-19. This table comes from immunoSEQ multiplex PCR, and its TCRdb copy is limited to in-frame clones, with some not included. Of 95,000 to 110,000 clones listed, nearly 90% were seen once; the top ten hold approximately 3%. Sequencing was done on a sample of peripheral blood. These receptors originate from a man in his forties or fifties in a cohort sampled during active COVID-19. CDR3s include the opening cysteine and the closing phenylalanine or tryptophan. A D gene is named only where the DNA matches it firmly. Rows may omit the clone size; those that give it use once, few, many or a size class.

j_gene: TRBJ1-2
d_gene: .
v_gene: TRBV28
abundance: .
len: 14
CDR3aa: CASSWPGGSNGYTF
CDR3nt: TGTGCCAGCAGTTGGCCCGGGGGTAGTAATGGCTACACCTTC

j_gene: TRBJ2-3
d_gene: TRBD2
v_gene: TRBV2
abundance: .
len: 16
CDR3aa: CASSEFGGEGTYTQYF
CDR3nt: TGTGCCAGCAGTGAATTTGGGGGGGAAGGTACATATACGCAGTATTTT

j_gene: TRBJ2-3
d_gene: .
v_gene: TRBV7-8
abundance: .
len: 14
CDR3aa: CASSLAGVALRLYF
CDR3nt: TGTGCCAGCAGCTTAGCCGGTGTCGCATTGAGGTTGTATTTT

j_gene: TRBJ1-2
d_gene: .
v_gene: TRBV19
abundance: .
len: 16
CDR3aa: CASMGGRGQGNYGYTF
CDR3nt: TGTGCCAGTATGGGGGGACGAGGGCAAGGTAACTATGGCTACACCTTC

j_gene: TRBJ2-3
d_gene: TRBD2
v_gene: TRBV19
abundance: .
len: 15
CDR3aa: CASRASGGPGATQYF
CDR3nt: TGTGCCAGTAGGGCTAGCGGGGGGCCAGGAGCTACGCAGTATTTT

j_gene: TRBJ1-3
d_gene: TRBD1
v_gene: TRBV5-1
abundance: few
len: 19
CDR3aa: CASSLGTGGSLSGGNTIYF
CDR3nt: TGCGCCAGCAGCTTAGGGACAGGGGGCTCTCTCTCGGGAGGAAACACCATATATTTT

j_gene: TRBJ1-3
d_gene: TRBD1
v_gene: TRBV19
abundance: .
len: 18
CDR3aa: CASHSSRDRGSDGNTIYF
CDR3nt: TGTGCCAGTCACTCTTCCCGGGACAGGGGATCCGATGGAAACACCATATATTTT

j_gene: TRBJ2-3
d_gene: TRBD1
v_gene: TRBV6-5
abundance: .
len: 13
CDR3aa: CASRQTGYDTQYF
CDR3nt: TGTGCCAGCAGGCAGACAGGGTACGATACGCAGTATTTT

j_gene: TRBJ1-2
d_gene: TRBD1
v_gene: TRBV12-3/TRBV12-4
abundance: .
len: 12
CDR3aa: CASREGASGYTF
CDR3nt: TGTGCCAGCAGGGAGGGGGCAAGCGGCTACACCTTC

j_gene: TRBJ2-3
d_gene: TRBD1
v_gene: TRBV5-1
abundance: .
len: 17
CDR3aa: CASSPGTVVPHTDTQYF
CDR3nt: TGCGCCAGCAGCCCCGGGACAGTGGTTCCCCACACAGATACGCAGTATTTT

j_gene: TRBJ1-1
d_gene: TRBD1
v_gene: TRBV5-1
abundance: .
len: 15
CDR3aa: CASSRLQGATGEAFF
CDR3nt: TGCGCCAGCAGCAGGTTACAGGGGGCGACGGGTGAAGCTTTCTTT

j_gene: TRBJ2-1
d_gene: .
v_gene: TRBV24-1
abundance: .
len: 12
CDR3aa: CATSSPGSAQFF
CDR3nt: TGTGCCACCAGCTCCCCCGGGTCTGCGCAGTTCTTC

j_gene: TRBJ2-7
d_gene: .
v_gene: TRBV5-3
abundance: few
len: 14
CDR3aa: CARAYPGNHYEQYF
CDR3nt: TGTGCCAGGGCCTATCCAGGCAATCACTACGAGCAGTACTTC

j_gene: TRBJ1-2
d_gene: .
v_gene: TRBV19
abundance: few
len: 15
CDR3aa: CASSISRKANYGYTF
CDR3nt: TGTGCCAGTAGTATATCCAGGAAAGCTAACTATGGCTACACCTTC

j_gene: TRBJ2-3
d_gene: TRBD2
v_gene: TRBV7-6
abundance: .
len: 17
CDR3aa: CASSPGASGGPGDTQYF
CDR3nt: TGTGCCAGCAGTCCCGGCGCTAGCGGGGGACCTGGAGATACGCAGTATTTT

j_gene: TRBJ2-4
d_gene: TRBD2
v_gene: TRBV5-4
abundance: .
len: 16
CDR3aa: CASSSQLAGRQNIQYF
CDR3nt: TGTGCCAGCAGCTCTCAACTAGCGGGGCGACAAAACATTCAGTACTTC

j_gene: TRBJ1-5
d_gene: .
v_gene: TRBV6-1
abundance: .
len: 15
CDR3aa: CASSEAGGVNQPQHF
CDR3nt: TGTGCCAGCAGTGAGGCGGGGGGGGTCAATCAGCCCCAGCATTTT

j_gene: TRBJ2-5
d_gene: .
v_gene: TRBV19
abundance: .
len: 13
CDR3aa: CASRRTDQETQYF
CDR3nt: TGTGCCAGTAGAAGGACAGACCAAGAGACCCAGTACTTC

j_gene: TRBJ2-1
d_gene: .
v_gene: TRBV7-9
abundance: once
len: 15
CDR3aa: CASSPQGRKYNEQFF
CDR3nt: TGTGCCAGCAGCCCGCAGGGTAGAAAATACAATGAGCAGTTCTTC

j_gene: TRBJ1-5
d_gene: .
v_gene: TRBV6-5
abundance: .
len: 13
CDR3aa: CASAQRGNLPQHF
CDR3nt: TGTGCCAGCGCCCAGAGGGGGAATTTGCCCCAGCATTTT

j_gene: TRBJ2-3
d_gene: TRBD2
v_gene: TRBV27
abundance: .
len: 15
CDR3aa: CASSPLAGGADTQYF
CDR3nt: TGTGCCAGCAGTCCGCTAGCGGGGGGGGCAGATACGCAGTATTTT

j_gene: TRBJ2-3
d_gene: TRBD1
v_gene: TRBV5-1
abundance: .
len: 15
CDR3aa: CASSLYGQGTDTQYF
CDR3nt: TGCGCCAGCAGCTTGTACGGACAGGGTACAGATACGCAGTATTTT

j_gene: TRBJ2-1
d_gene: .
v_gene: TRBV5-1
abundance: .
len: 14
CDR3aa: CASSLGGGFDEQFF
CDR3nt: TGCGCCAGCAGCCTGGGAGGGGGATTCGATGAGCAGTTCTTC

j_gene: TRBJ2-2
d_gene: .
v_gene: TRBV3-1/TRBV3-2
abundance: .
len: 14
CDR3aa: CASSQDGGTGELFF
CDR3nt: TGTGCCAGCAGCCAAGACGGGGGCACCGGGGAGCTGTTTTTT

j_gene: TRBJ2-5
d_gene: .
v_gene: TRBV15
abundance: few
len: 14
CDR3aa: CATSSFTKQETQYF
CDR3nt: TGTGCCACCAGCAGTTTCACTAAGCAAGAGACCCAGTACTTC

j_gene: TRBJ1-3
d_gene: .
v_gene: TRBV6-5
abundance: .
len: 14
CDR3aa: CASSQGSSGNTIYF
CDR3nt: TGTGCCAGCAGTCAGGGGAGCTCTGGAAACACCATATATTTT

j_gene: TRBJ2-7
d_gene: TRBD1
v_gene: TRBV7-9
abundance: .
len: 14
CDR3aa: CASSSPRDSYEQYF
CDR3nt: TGTGCCAGCAGCAGCCCCCGGGACAGCTACGAGCAGTACTTC

j_gene: TRBJ2-7
d_gene: TRBD2
v_gene: TRBV4-2
abundance: once
len: 15
CDR3aa: CASSLQRGGPYEQYF
CDR3nt: TGTGCCAGCAGCCTTCAGCGGGGGGGCCCCTACGAGCAGTACTTC

j_gene: TRBJ1-2
d_gene: .
v_gene: TRBV9
abundance: .
len: 16
CDR3aa: CASSVTQGQGNYGYTF
CDR3nt: TGTGCCAGCAGCGTTACCCAGGGCCAGGGGAACTATGGCTACACCTTC

j_gene: TRBJ2-2
d_gene: TRBD1
v_gene: TRBV3-1/TRBV3-2
abundance: once
len: 15
CDR3aa: CASSFRQGPTGELFF
CDR3nt: TGTGCCAGCAGTTTCAGACAGGGGCCGACCGGGGAGCTGTTTTTT

j_gene: TRBJ1-1
d_gene: TRBD1
v_gene: TRBV19
abundance: .
len: 13
CDR3aa: CASRGQGGTEAFF
CDR3nt: TGTGCCAGTAGGGGGCAGGGGGGCACTGAAGCTTTCTTT

j_gene: TRBJ1-3
d_gene: .
v_gene: TRBV18
abundance: .
len: 16
CDR3aa: CASSPSSGNSGNTIYF
CDR3nt: TGTGCCAGCTCACCAAGCTCCGGGAACTCTGGAAACACCATATATTTT

j_gene: TRBJ2-1
d_gene: TRBD1
v_gene: TRBV19
abundance: once
len: 15
CDR3aa: CASSRQGSSYNEQFF
CDR3nt: TGTGCCAGTAGCAGACAGGGGTCGTCCTACAATGAGCAGTTCTTC

j_gene: TRBJ1-5
d_gene: .
v_gene: TRBV19
abundance: .
len: 13
CDR3aa: CASADFSNQPQHF
CDR3nt: TGTGCCAGTGCGGACTTTAGCAATCAGCCCCAGCATTTT

j_gene: TRBJ1-6
d_gene: TRBD1
v_gene: TRBV5-6
abundance: .
len: 18
CDR3aa: CASSLGLDRGGNNSPLHF
CDR3nt: TGTGCCAGCAGCTTGGGGTTGGACAGGGGCGGTAATAATTCACCCCTCCACTTT

j_gene: TRBJ2-3
d_gene: .
v_gene: TRBV7-6
abundance: once
len: 17
CDR3aa: CASSPNPRTVSTDTQYF
CDR3nt: TGTGCCAGCAGCCCTAACCCGCGGACAGTATCCACAGATACGCAGTATTTT

j_gene: TRBJ1-2
d_gene: .
v_gene: TRBV4-1
abundance: .
len: 14
CDR3aa: CASSQETDRNGYTF
CDR3nt: TGCGCCAGCAGCCAAGAAACCGACAGGAATGGCTACACCTTC

j_gene: TRBJ1-3
d_gene: .
v_gene: TRBV15
abundance: .
len: 16
CDR3aa: CATRQSSIRWGNTIYF
CDR3nt: TGTGCCACCAGACAGAGCTCCATTCGGTGGGGAAACACCATATATTTT

j_gene: TRBJ2-3
d_gene: TRBD2
v_gene: TRBV5-4
abundance: .
len: 17
CDR3aa: CASSLSTSGGPADTQYF
CDR3nt: TGTGCCAGCAGCTTGAGCACTAGCGGGGGGCCAGCAGATACGCAGTATTTT

j_gene: TRBJ2-2
d_gene: TRBD1
v_gene: TRBV14
abundance: once
len: 14
CDR3aa: CASSLRTGTGELFF
CDR3nt: TGTGCCAGCAGCCTGAGGACAGGCACCGGGGAGCTGTTTTTT

j_gene: TRBJ2-1
d_gene: .
v_gene: TRBV24-1
abundance: .
len: 14
CDR3aa: CATSDSPPTNEQFF
CDR3nt: TGTGCCACCAGTGATTCACCCCCGACAAATGAGCAGTTCTTC

j_gene: TRBJ1-5
d_gene: .
v_gene: TRBV19
abundance: few
len: 13
CDR3aa: CASSALLESAQHF
CDR3nt: TGTGCCAGTAGTGCCCTACTAGAATCGGCCCAGCATTTT

j_gene: TRBJ1-1
d_gene: TRBD1
v_gene: TRBV25-1
abundance: .
len: 12
CDR3aa: CASRDSLTEAFF
CDR3nt: TGTGCCAGCCGGGACAGCCTCACTGAAGCTTTCTTT

j_gene: TRBJ1-3
d_gene: TRBD1
v_gene: TRBV6-5
abundance: .
len: 15
CDR3aa: CASSRTGVRGNTIYF
CDR3nt: TGTGCCAGCAGTAGGACAGGAGTGAGAGGAAACACCATATATTTT

j_gene: TRBJ2-5
d_gene: .
v_gene: TRBV13
abundance: .
len: 14
CDR3aa: CASSLAGVLETQYF
CDR3nt: TGTGCCAGCAGCTTAGCGGGGGTTCTAGAGACCCAGTACTTC

j_gene: TRBJ1-5
d_gene: TRBD1
v_gene: TRBV6-5
abundance: .
len: 15
CDR3aa: CASRKPGQGNQPQHF
CDR3nt: TGTGCCAGCAGAAAACCGGGACAGGGGAATCAGCCCCAGCATTTT

j_gene: TRBJ1-4
d_gene: .
v_gene: TRBV15
abundance: .
len: 15
CDR3aa: CATSRGGQREEKLFF
CDR3nt: TGTGCCACCAGCAGAGGTGGACAGCGAGAAGAAAAACTGTTTTTT

j_gene: TRBJ1-2
d_gene: .
v_gene: TRBV20-1
abundance: .
len: 11
CDR3aa: CSASPDYGYTF
CDR3nt: TGCAGTGCTAGCCCGGACTATGGCTACACCTTC

j_gene: TRBJ2-7
d_gene: .
v_gene: TRBV19
abundance: few
len: 15
CDR3aa: CASSLVLGGSYEQYF
CDR3nt: TGTGCCAGTAGCCTAGTCTTGGGGGGCTCCTACGAGCAGTACTTC

j_gene: TRBJ2-3
d_gene: .
v_gene: TRBV10-1
abundance: .
len: 15
CDR3aa: CASSDSRRGTDTQYF
CDR3nt: TGCGCCAGCAGTGACTCGCGGAGGGGCACAGATACGCAGTATTTT

j_gene: TRBJ2-3
d_gene: .
v_gene: TRBV18
abundance: .
len: 15
CDR3aa: CASSPLDSSTDTQYF
CDR3nt: TGTGCCAGCTCACCATTGGACAGCAGCACAGATACGCAGTATTTT

j_gene: TRBJ1-1
d_gene: .
v_gene: TRBV5-4
abundance: .
len: 14
CDR3aa: CASSSLQQGAEAFF
CDR3nt: TGTGCCAGCAGCTCCCTTCAACAGGGAGCTGAAGCTTTCTTT

j_gene: TRBJ2-3
d_gene: TRBD2
v_gene: TRBV9
abundance: .
len: 15
CDR3aa: CASSHSGGNVDTQYF
CDR3nt: TGTGCCAGCAGTCATAGCGGGGGCAACGTTGATACGCAGTATTTT